Below, 23 T cell receptor beta chains from the same sample are listed, as sequenced in a study of blood T cell repertoires in COVID-19. Repertoires were generated with immunoSEQ multiplex PCR, while TCRdb's copy carries only in-frame clones and drops some. The table records approximately 170,000 clones, around 80% of them present only once. Sequenced sample: peripheral blood. The receptors here all came from a woman in her seventies who had recovered from COVID-19.

This clone appeared many times. The J gene is TRBJ1-2, the V gene TRBV9; 7 nucleotides line up with TRBD1. The CDR3 loop spans 13 amino acids. V lost 3 bases to trimming and J lost 8 bases; unmatched junction nucleotides: 7. CDR1 and CDR2 from the germline V gene are SGDLS and YYNGEE. This chain's CDR3 is CASSAGDREGYTF. DNA of the CDR3: TGTGCCAGCAGCGCTGGCGACAGGGAAGGCTACACCTTC. The full variable domain, with the rest looked up from reference TRBV9 and TRBJ1-2, is DSGVTQTPKHLITATGQRVTLRCSPRSGDLSVYWYQQSLDQGLQFLIQYYNGEERAKGNILERFSAQQFPDLHSELNLSSLELGDSALYFCASSAGDREGYTFGSGTRLTVV.

The gene calls are TRBV5-1 and TRBJ2-3; TRBD2 matches 8 bases. With V trimmed by 0 bases and J by 1 base, 4 bases remained unmatched. Germline CDR1 is SGHRS and CDR2 is YFSETQ. CDR3 length: 16 residues. The CDR3 region has the DNA TGCGCCAGCAGCTTGGGGGCGGGAGGAGGCACAGATACGCAGTATTTT. Its translation is CASSLGAGGGTDTQYF.

The rearrangement joins TRBV4-1 to TRBJ1-5; D is ambiguous. Germline CDR1 reads MGHRA; CDR2 reads YSYEKL. CDR3 length: 13 amino acids. V dropped 4 bases and J dropped 6 bases, with 10 bases sitting between them. CDR3 sequence reads: CASSPDRGQPQHF. Here the CDR3 DNA reads TGCGCCAGCAGCCCGGACCGGGGTCAGCCCCAGCATTTT.

The chain joins TRBV30 to TRBJ2-7; weak D call: TRBD1 (5 bases). The CDR3 is 14 residues long. CDR1 GTSNPN and CDR2 SVGIG come from the germline V gene (reference sequence). V was clipped by 3 bases and J by 2 bases, with 14 bases between them. Here the CDR3 DNA reads TGTGCCTGGAGAGGGGCTAATCCGCCCTACGAGCAGTACTTC. Protein sequence: CAWRGANPPYEQYF.

The CDR3 sequence: CASSSGTGELFF. CDR3 DNA sequence: TGTGCCAGCTCATCGGGGACCGGGGAGCTGTTTTTT. This sequence joins TRBV18 and TRBJ2-2, with D possibly matching TRBD2 (5 bases). Germline V gene sequence: CDR1 KGHSH, CDR2 LQKENI. Trimming stripped 5 bases from V and 5 bases from J, with 6 bases between. The CDR3 runs 12 residues. Using reference TRBV18 and TRBJ2-2 for the parts outside the CDR3, the full variable domain is NAGVMQNPRHLVRRRGQEARLRCSPMKGHSHVYWYRQLPEEGLKFMVYLQKENIIDESGMPKERFSAEFPKEGPSILRIQQVVRGDSAAYFCASSSGTGELFFGEGSRLTVL.

This sequence joins TRBV2 and TRBJ2-7; tentatively, D is TRBD2 (6 bases). There are 14 residues in the CDR3. Trimming took off 1 base at V and 6 bases at J, with 13 bases between the two ends. Germline V gene data show CDR1 as SNHLY and CDR2 as FYNNEI. The CDR3 reads CASSEGTMPFEQYF. The CDR3 coding sequence is TGTGCCAGCAGTGAAGGGACTATGCCCTTCGAGCAGTACTTC.

This clone was seen only a few times. The genes are TRBV28 and TRBJ1-2, with unresolved D. CDR1 is MDHEN and CDR2 is SYDVKM in the germline V gene. V was trimmed by 8 bases and J by 3 bases, leaving 13 bases between them. The CDR3 has 13 amino acids. CDR3 amino acids: CASGVGSHYGYTF. In DNA, the CDR3 is TGTGCCAGCGGGGTGGGGAGCCACTATGGCTACACCTTC.

This clone was counted ten times or more. The V call is TRBV6-2 or TRBV6-3, the J call TRBJ2-7; TRBD2 matches 7 bases. The junction had 6 bases not matched to a gene; V was cut back by 2 bases and J by 2 bases. The CDR3 totals 15 residues. Germline values: CDR1 MNHEY, CDR2 SVGEGT. CDR3 DNA sequence: TGTGCCAGCAGTTACGGGGGGGATGGCCCCTACGAGCAGTACTTC. Translation gives CASSYGGDGPYEQYF.

Note on this clone: One end of the junction fails to match germline, which may point to a read error. The chain recombines TRBV3-1 (or the pseudogene TRBV3-2) with TRBJ2-3; perhaps TRBD2 as D (6 bases). This CDR3 is 15 amino acids long. CDR1 is LGHDT, CDR2 YNNKEL, per germline (reference sequence). The CDR3 coding sequence is TGTGCCAGCAGACAAGGGCGGGACCCCACAGATACGCAGTATTTT. This codes for CASRQGRDPTDTQYF.

The CDR3 is CASSSNANNEQFF. For the CDR3, the DNA is TGTGCCAGCAGCTCAAACGCGAACAATGAGCAGTTCTTC. This chain connects TRBV5-4 to TRBJ2-1; D not resolved. Trimming left V 3 bases short and J 5 bases short, with 9 bases between. The CDR3 spans 13 residues. Germline loops: CDR1 SGHNT, CDR2 YYREEE (reference sequence).

A single count supports this clone. The V gene is TRBV6-1, the J gene TRBJ1-5; 12 bases are shared with TRBD1. Germline V gene sequence: CDR1 MNHNS, CDR2 SASEGT. V gave up 4 bases and J gave up 6 bases; unmatched junction bases: 16. CDR3 length: 19 residues. CDR3 in DNA: TGTGCCAGCAGTGGCCGAAGGAGCTCCGGGACAGGGGGCGGTCAGCCCCAGCATTTT. Protein product: CASSGRRSSGTGGGQPQHF.

The chain links TRBV19 to TRBJ1-5; TRBD1 is a possible D gene (5 bases). CDR3 length: 16 residues. The V and J ends lost 7 bases and 0 bases respectively, with 16 bases between them. Germline CDR1 LNHDA, CDR2 SQIVND (reference sequence). CDR3 sequence (DNA): TGTGCCAGTACCCCAGCGGGGGGGTATAGCAATCAGCCCCAGCATTTT. This translates into CASTPAGGYSNQPQHF.

The chain couples TRBV6-6 to TRBJ2-7; D gene unclear. Trimming pared 0 bases from V and 3 bases from J, leaving 12 bases between. The CDR3 has 15 residues. Germline loops: CDR1 MNHNY, CDR2 SVGAGI (reference sequence). The CDR3: CASSYSTVGYYEQYF. DNA for the CDR3: TGTGCCAGCAGTTACTCGACGGTCGGGTACTACGAGCAGTACTTC.

This chain connects TRBV7-2 to TRBJ2-2, with 8 nucleotides matching TRBD1. The germline V gene encodes CDR1 SGHTA and CDR2 FQGNSA. V was pared by 3 bases and J by 6 bases, with 3 bases of the junction left unmatched. The CDR3 consists of 14 residues. The CDR3 loop is CASSLDRESGELFF. The CDR3 DNA sequence: TGTGCCAGCAGCTTGGACAGGGAATCCGGGGAGCTGTTTTTT.

The chain couples TRBV13 to TRBJ1-5; TRBD1 is a possible D gene (6 bases). The CDR3 contains 13 residues. Trimming removed 2 bases at V and 11 bases at J, with 13 bases between. CDR1 and CDR2 from the germline V gene are PRHDT and FYEKMQ (reference sequence). The CDR3 loop is CASSLSGTRTQHF. CDR3 nucleotides: TGTGCCAGCAGCTTATCGGGGACAAGGACCCAGCATTTT.

The gene calls are TRBV12-3 or TRBV12-4 and TRBJ1-2; perhaps TRBD1 as D (6 bases). Trimming shortened V by 6 bases and J by 5 bases, and 13 bases separated the two germline ends. The CDR3 is 13 amino acids. CDR3 in DNA: TGTGCCAGCAGCCCAGACAGGCAGTATGGCTACACCTTC. It codes for CASSPDRQYGYTF.

Comments on this clone: A read error may account for a junction end that differs from germline. The V and J genes are TRBV7-3 and TRBJ2-2, with a possible D match to TRBD1 (6 bases). CDR1 SGHTA and CDR2 FQGTGA come from the germline V gene. The CDR3 has 14 amino acids. CDR3 nucleotide sequence: TGTGCCACCAGCAAGACAGGCGCCACCGGGGAGCTGTTTTTT. It translates to CATSKTGATGELFF.

The rearrangement uses TRBV5-1 and TRBJ2-1; 11 nucleotides match TRBD2. V shed 4 bases and J 7 bases; nucleotides not matched to a gene: 13. CDR1 is SGHRS and CDR2 is YFSETQ in the germline V gene. The CDR3 is 17 amino acids. CDR3 DNA sequence: TGCGCCAGCAGCCCGGGTGGTACTAGCGGGAGTGGGAATGAGCAGTTCTTC. Protein: CASSPGGTSGSGNEQFF.

The rearrangement links TRBV7-9 to TRBJ2-7; 7 bases align to TRBD1. Germline V gives CDR1 SEHNR, CDR2 FQNEAQ (reference sequence). The CDR3 totals 15 residues. V dropped 5 bases and J dropped 7; count of bases not matched to a gene: 14. The CDR3 is CASSPPGQSVWEQYF. CDR3 in DNA: TGTGCCAGCAGCCCCCCGGGACAGTCGGTGTGGGAGCAGTACTTC.

The chain carries TRBV28 and TRBJ2-3, with no clear D. The germline CDR1 and CDR2 sequences are MDHEN and SYDVKM. Trimming cost V 1 base and J 0 bases, with 8 bases left between them. The CDR3 is 15 amino acids. The CDR3 DNA reads as TGTGCCAGCAGTTTATCGGGTACTAGCACAGATACGCAGTATTTT. It yields the protein CASSLSGTSTDTQYF. Full variable domain (missing parts from reference TRBV28 and TRBJ2-3): DVKVTQSSRYLVKRTGEKVFLECVQDMDHENMFWYRQDPGLGLRLIYFSYDVKMKEKGDIPEGYSVSREKKERFSLILESASTNQTSMYLCASSLSGTSTDTQYFGPGTRLTVL.

V is TRBV6-5 and J is TRBJ1-1; perhaps TRBD1 as D (5 bases). This CDR3 comprises 13 residues. V shed 6 bases and J shed 3 bases, with 11 bases lying between them. The germline gives CDR1 MNHEY, CDR2 SVGAGI. CDR3 region: CASSQGGYTEAFF. CDR3 coding DNA: TGTGCCAGCAGCCAGGGAGGGTACACTGAAGCTTTCTTT.

This chain connects TRBV5-6 to TRBJ2-7, with 8 bases that match TRBD1. The J segment lost 2 bases and the V segment lost 3 bases, leaving 10 bases of the junction unmatched. CDR3 size: 16 residues. Germline-derived CDR1 and CDR2 are SGHDT and YYEEEE. The CDR3 sequence: CASSSHQGARAYEQYF. DNA for the CDR3: TGTGCCAGCAGCTCCCACCAGGGGGCGAGGGCCTACGAGCAGTACTTC.

This clone occurred a few times. This sequence joins TRBV3-1 (or the pseudogene TRBV3-2) and TRBJ1-5; TRBD1 matches at 10 bases. The CDR3 loop spans 16 amino acids. Germline V gives CDR1 LGHDT, CDR2 YNNKEL (reference sequence). V lost 3 bases to trimming and J lost 7 bases; unmatched junction nucleotides: 9. The CDR3 sequence is CASSHGQGGPQQPQHF. The CDR3 DNA sequence: TGTGCCAGCAGCCATGGACAGGGGGGTCCCCAGCAGCCCCAGCATTTT.